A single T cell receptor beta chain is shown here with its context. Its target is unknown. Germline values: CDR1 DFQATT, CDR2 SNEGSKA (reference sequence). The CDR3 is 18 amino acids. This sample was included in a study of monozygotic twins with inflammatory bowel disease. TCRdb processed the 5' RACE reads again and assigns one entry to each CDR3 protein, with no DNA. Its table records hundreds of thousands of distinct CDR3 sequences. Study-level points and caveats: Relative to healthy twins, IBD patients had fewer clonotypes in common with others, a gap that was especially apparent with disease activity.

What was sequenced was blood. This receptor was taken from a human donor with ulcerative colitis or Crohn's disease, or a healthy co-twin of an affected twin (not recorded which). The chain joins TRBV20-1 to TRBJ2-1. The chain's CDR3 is CSARGYLAVTISYNEQFF.